These 9 T cell receptor beta chains were all obtained from the same sample, sequenced in a study of blood T cell repertoires in COVID-19. The protocol was immunoSEQ multiplex PCR, while the TCRdb copy is restricted to in-frame clones and leaves out a portion. The top ten hold 20% to 25% of the sample, which has roughly 100,000 clones, approximately 80% seen once. The sample comprised peripheral blood. Receptors originate from a man between 65 and 85 years old with active or convalescent COVID-19.

The genes are TRBV27 and TRBJ1-2; D call uncertain. Looked up from germline, CDR1 is MNHEY and CDR2 is SMNVEV (reference sequence). The V end lost 3 bases, the J end lost 8 bases, and 13 bases lay between the germline ends. The CDR3 is 13 residues long. The DNA for the CDR3 is TGTGCCAGCAGTTTCGGGAGGTCAGGCGGCTACACCTTC. Amino acid sequence: CASSFGRSGGYTF.

The CDR3 reads CASSSGLAGPNEQFF. The CDR3 nucleotides are TGCGCCAGCAGCTCGGGACTAGCGGGCCCCAATGAGCAGTTCTTC. The chain uses TRBV5-1 and TRBJ2-1, with 12 bases matching TRBD2. The CDR3 is 15 amino acids. Germline V gene lookup returns CDR1 SGHRS and CDR2 YFSETQ. V shed 3 bases, J shed 6 bases, and the junction held 4 bases outside the gene matches. The whole variable domain, remainder taken from reference TRBV5-1 and TRBJ2-1, is KAGVTQTPRYLIKTRGQQVTLSCSPISGHRSVSWYQQTPGQGLQFLFEYFSETQRNKGNFPGRFSGRQFSNSRSEMNVSTLELGDSALYLCASSSGLAGPNEQFFGPGTRLTVL.

The chain is built from TRBV7-2 and TRBJ1-2, with 9 nucleotides matching TRBD1. V gave up 6 bases and J gave up 6 bases; unmatched junction bases: 5. The CDR3 consists of 13 residues. Germline values: CDR1 SGHTA, CDR2 FQGNSA. The CDR3 here is CASSPQGADGYTF. CDR3 DNA: TGTGCCAGCAGTCCACAGGGGGCGGATGGCTACACCTTC. The variable domain in full, with the rest retrieved from reference TRBV7-2 and TRBJ1-2, is GAGVSQSPSNKVTEKGKDVELRCDPISGHTALYWYRQSLGQGLEFLIYFQGNSAPDKSGLPSDRFSAERTGGSVSTLTIQRTQQEDSAVYLCASSPQGADGYTFGSGTRLTVV.

The gene calls are TRBV6-5 and TRBJ1-2; TRBD1 aligns across 11 bases. The CDR3 covers 13 residues. The V segment lost 7 bases and the J segment 7 bases; nucleotides outside the gene matches: 5. In germline, CDR1 is MNHEY, CDR2 SVGAGI. CDR3 coding DNA: TGTGCCAGCAAAGGGACAGGGGGTGCTGGCTACACCTTC. Protein sequence: CASKGTGGAGYTF.

The rearrangement joins TRBV20-1 to TRBJ2-1; D possibly corresponds to TRBD2 (6 bases). This CDR3 spans 13 amino acids. The germline gives CDR1 DFQATT, CDR2 SNEGSKA (reference sequence). The V and J ends lost 3 bases and 5 bases respectively, with 11 bases between them. CDR3 nucleotide sequence: TGCAGTGCTAGTGGCCTAGCGAACAATGAGCAGTTCTTC. Translating it yields CSASGLANNEQFF.

The chain couples TRBV5-1 to TRBJ1-2; 7 bases match TRBD1. Germline loops: CDR1 SGHRS, CDR2 YFSETQ. The CDR3 is 13 amino acids. Trimming took 4 bases from V and 8 from J; bases not matched to a gene: 8. CDR3 sequence reads: CASSPSTGMGYTF. Here the CDR3 DNA reads TGCGCCAGCAGCCCGTCGACAGGGATGGGCTACACCTTC.

The J gene is TRBJ1-6, the V gene TRBV5-6; D gene ambiguous. The CDR3 totals 14 residues. In germline, CDR1 is SGHDT, CDR2 YYEEEE. V was pared by 3 bases and J by 10 bases, with 14 bases between. For the CDR3, the DNA is TGTGCCAGCAGCTCCCCAGGTCGATCCTCACCCCTCCACTTT. This codes for CASSSPGRSSPLHF. The entire variable domain, with the rest obtained from reference TRBV5-6 and TRBJ1-6, is as follows: DAGVTQSPTHLIKTRGQQVTLRCSPKSGHDTVSWYQQALGQGPQFIFQYYEEEERQRGNFPDRFSGHQFPNYSSELNVNALLLGDSALYLCASSSPGRSSPLHFGNGTRLTVT.

The CDR3 region is CASSPGSGRGANVLTF. The CDR3 coding sequence is TGTGCCAGTAGTCCGGGGAGTGGCAGGGGGGCCAACGTCCTGACTTTC. The chain recombines TRBV19 with TRBJ2-6, with a possible D match to TRBD2 (5 bases). Germline V gene data show CDR1 as LNHDA and CDR2 as SQIVND (reference sequence). CDR3 length equals 16 residues. V was clipped by 5 bases and J by 4 bases, with 15 bases between them. Full variable domain (missing parts from reference TRBV19 and TRBJ2-6): DGGITQSPKYLFRKEGQNVTLSCEQNLNHDAMYWYRQDPGQGLRLIYYSQIVNDFQKGDIAEGYSVSREKKESFPLTVTSAQKNPTAFYLCASSPGSGRGANVLTFGAGSRLTVL.

The V call is TRBV15, the J call TRBJ2-1, with 9 bases that match TRBD2. V gave up 4 bases and J gave up 7 bases; unmatched junction bases: 29. The CDR3 consists of 22 residues. CDR1 LNHNV and CDR2 YYDKDF come from the germline V gene (reference sequence). CDR3 in DNA: TGTGCCACCAGCATTCCCAGGGCGGGTAGGATGATAGCGGGAGTTGTTGAGAATGAGCAGTTCTTC. This encodes CATSIPRAGRMIAGVVENEQFF.